A selection of T cell receptor beta chains follows, all from one sample in a study of tumor-infiltrating lymphocytes in glioblastoma multiforme. TCRdb called the multiplex PCR reads again in MiXCR, with one record for every CDR3 protein. Here the sample spans some 10,000 distinct CDR3 sequences, approximately 71% being singletons. The sample taken for sequencing was brain tumor tissue. These receptors came from a male donor with glioblastoma. Each CDR3 is given with its conserved first and last residue. A D gene is named only where the DNA matches it firmly. Not every row has a clone size; where given, it reads once, few, many or a size class.

clone_size	v_call	j_call	d_call	cdr3_aa	cdr3_nt
NA	TRBV11-1	TRBJ2-1	TRBD2	CASSRLLPGGRSNEQFF	TGTGCCAGCAGCCGATTACTGCCTGGCGGGAGGTCGAATGAGCAGTTCTTC
NA	TRBV29-1	TRBJ2-2	TRBD2	CSASGLAGGSTGELFF	TGCAGCGCATCGGGACTAGCGGGAGGGAGCACCGGGGAGCTGTTTTTT
NA	TRBV4-1	TRBJ1-6	NA	CASQNLASWVSSLHF	TGCGCCAGCCAAAACCTGGCATCTTGGGTCTCATCCCTCCACTTT
NA	TRBV11-2	TRBJ2-1	TRBD2	CASSRGRGGGDEQFF	TGTGCCAGCTCCCGGGGGCGGGGGGGGGGGGATGAGCAGTTCTTC
many	TRBV11-2	TRBJ2-2	NA	CASSKTLGELFF	TGTGCCAGCAGCAAGACACTCGGGGAGCTGTTTTTT
NA	TRBV29-1	TRBJ1-1	NA	CSGQTAMNTEAFF	TGCAGCGGCCAGACAGCCATGAACACTGAAGCTTTCTTT
once	TRBV29-1	TRBJ1-2	NA	CSVGQNGYSF	TGCAGCGTTGGGCAGAATGGCTACTCCTTC
NA	TRBV6-5	TRBJ2-7	NA	CANSYSCPGTYEQYF	NA
NA	TRBV11-2	TRBJ2-7	TRBD2	CASSPSAGGPAYEQYF	TGTGCCAGCAGCCCGTCAGCGGGAGGGCCTGCCTACGAGCAGTACTTC
NA	TRBV29-1	TRBJ1-6	NA	CSVASDRESYLHF	TGCAGCGTCGCCAGTGACAGAGAATCATACCTCCACTTT
few	TRBV12-3/TRBV12-4	TRBJ2-1	TRBD2	CVISLSRGGPYNEQFF	TGTGTCATCAGTTTATCCCGCGGGGGACCCTACAATGAGCAGTTCTTC
NA	TRBV29-1	TRBJ2-1	NA	CSVEVRLGGEQFF	TGCAGCGTTGAAGTACGACTGGGTGGTGAGCAGTTCTTC
NA	TRBV12-3/TRBV12-4	TRBJ1-4	NA	CASSYGRALNEKLFF	TGTGCCAGCAGTTACGGACGGGCGCTTAATGAAAAACTGTTTTTT
NA	TRBV2	TRBJ1-2	NA	CASSEEGPIYGYTF	TGTGCCAGCAGTGAAGAGGGCCCGATCTATGGCTACACCTTC
NA	TRBV20-1	TRBJ2-1	NA	CSARRPLNEQFF	TGCAGTGCTAGGCGTCCGCTCAATGAGCAGTTCTTC
once	TRBV20-1	TRBJ2-1	TRBD2	CSARETSGDYNEQFF	TGCAGTGCTAGAGAAACTAGCGGCGACTACAATGAGCAGTTCTTC
NA	TRBV12-3/TRBV12-4	TRBJ2-5	NA	CASSRDRQETQYF	TGTGCCAGCAGCCGCGACAGACAAGAGACCCAGTACTTC
NA	TRBV6-1	TRBJ1-4	NA	CASSESSRANEKLFF	TGTGCCAGCAGTGAAAGTTCGAGGGCTAATGAAAAACTGTTTTTT
NA	TRBV7-8	TRBJ2-7	TRBD1	CASSLDGTDTSYEQYF	TGTGCCAGCAGCTTAGACGGGACAGATACCTCCTACGAGCAGTACTTC
NA	TRBV6-5	TRBJ1-1	NA	CASSPSRLGAEAFF	TGTGCCAGCAGCCCTTCGAGACTCGGGGCTGAAGCTTTCTTC
NA	TRBV11-2	TRBJ2-2	NA	CASSFSPYLNEYSTGELFF	TGTGCCAGCAGCTTCAGTCCATACCTGAACGAATATAGCACCGGGGAGCTGTTTTTT
once	TRBV6-2/TRBV6-3	TRBJ2-2	NA	CASSYQETGELFF	TGTGCCAGCAGTTACCAGGAAACCGGGGAGCTGTTTTTT
NA	TRBV6-2/TRBV6-3	TRBJ1-6	NA	CASSYEGGIGSPLHF	TGTGCCAGCAGTTACGAGGGAGGTATCGGTTCACCCCTCCACTTT
few	TRBV6-5	TRBJ2-1	NA	CASSYGPGFGGHFF	TGTGCCAGCAGTTACGGGCCGGGGTTCGGTGGGCACTTCTTC
NA	TRBV12-3/TRBV12-4	TRBJ1-3	NA	CASRITGTGNTIYF	TGTGCCAGCAGAATTACAGGGACTGGAAACACCATATATTTT
NA	TRBV19	TRBJ2-1	TRBD2	CASSMGTSEYYGISYNEQFF	TGTGCCAGTAGTATGGGAACTAGCGAGTATTACGGGATATCCTACAATGAGCAGTTCTTC